This T cell receptor beta chain was identified during a study of T cell repertoires in cytomegalovirus infection (dated by TCRdb to between 2019 and 2020). The study in broad terms: Because public TCR beta signatures pointed to carriage of CMV infection together with the matching HLA type, the HLA type of each donor mattered for the analysis. Overall study results and their limits: The ex vivo response was dominated by HLA-C-restricted CMV-specific TCR beta clonotypes, and the single most frequent clonotype in two of eight donors was supplied by these HLA-C-restricted clonotypes. Carriers of CMV infection plus the relevant HLA type were discriminated by the cumulative frequency of public TCR beta family members in the study cohort and in an independent 352-donor cohort.

The cysteine opens and the phenylalanine closes a CDR3 of 15 amino acids. Only the CDR3 region is kept as DNA, spanning 45 bases read in frame from base 1. Germline trimming: 5 bases from V, 8 bases from J; junction bases outside gene matches: 12. The germline V gene encodes CDR1 SGHTA and CDR2 FQGNSA. Sequencing used an Illumina HiSeq 1500. The raw public reads went through TCRdb reprocessing: fastp at Q25, MiXCR clone calling, in-frame beta chains kept. Identical CDR3 protein sequences are pooled into one entry, listed with their most common genes and DNA. This sample comprises about 190,000 distinct CDR3 sequences, 28% of them detected only once. The ten biggest clones cover roughly 29% of the sample. This clonotype was observed at least ten times. The antigen it binds to is not known. There are no base qualities to consult, and no much larger clone falls within one base.

The specimen sequenced was PBMCs. The rearranged chain carries TRBV7-2 and TRBJ2-7, with 10 bases aligning to TRBD2. The TCR sequence derives from a human donor in good health (CMV status not recorded). Some clones in this sample may be carry-over from other donors' samples. CDR3 region: CASSTRTSGLRKQYF. The DNA sequence follows: TGTGCCAGCAGCACCCGGACTAGCGGCCTAAGGAAGCAGTACTTC.